What follows are 8 T cell receptor beta chains derived from one specimen sequenced in a study of metastatic and nonmetastatic thyroid tumors. Patients underwent thyroid surgery, and none had received any treatment before it. TCRdb used MiXCR to call clones anew from the PCR reads. The sample has 30,000 to 50,000 clones; approximately 19% are singletons. Sequencing was done on a sample of tumor tissue. The receptors come from a female donor with papillary thyroid cancer or a benign thyroid nodule (not recorded which). Some clones in this sample may be carry-over from other donors' samples.

The table lists this clone with many counts. This chain uses TRBV20-1 with TRBJ2-1; TRBD1 agrees at 11 bases. The CDR3 consists of 14 residues. Germline V gene data show CDR1 as DFQATT and CDR2 as SNEGSKA (reference sequence). Trimming at V came to 5 bases and at J to 2 bases, leaving 2 bases not matched to a gene. The CDR3 region has the DNA TGCAGTGCTCCGGACAGGGGGCCCTACAATGAGCAGTTCTTC. This translates into CSAPDRGPYNEQFF.

Remarks on this clone: This specimen includes other DNA sequences encoding the same CDR3. The rearrangement joins TRBV15 to TRBJ2-3, with 12 nucleotides matching TRBD2. J lost 9 bases, V lost 0 bases, and 28 bases had no gene match. The CDR3 has 23 residues. Germline V CDR1 and CDR2: LNHNV, YYDKDF (reference sequence). Written as DNA, the CDR3 is TGTGCCACCAGCAGAGACCCCAGTACCACTAGCGGGAGGACCTGGGGTCGGTCCCTAACGCAGTATTTT. Protein: CATSRDPSTTSGRTWGRSLTQYF.

This clone was seen many times. This chain uses TRBV6-2 or TRBV6-3 with TRBJ1-5, with 8 bases that match TRBD1. Trimming removed 4 bases from V and 7 bases from J; junction bases left unmatched: 6. This CDR3 has 14 amino acids. The germline CDR1 and CDR2 sequences are MNHEY and SVGEGT. CDR3 nucleotide sequence: TGTGCCAGCAGTTCAGGACAGGGTCCCCAGCCCCAGCATTTT. Translating it yields CASSSGQGPQPQHF.

A remark on this clone: With a much larger clone just one base away, this may be a read error. No conserved phenylalanine or tryptophan is present at the end of the CDR3, so a read error is the likely explanation. V gene TRBV29-1 combines with J gene TRBJ2-1, with TRBD2 matching 9 bases. Germline V gene lookup returns CDR1 SQVTM and CDR2 ANQGSEA. Unmatched junction bases numbered 8, after V lost 4 bases and J lost 4 bases. This CDR3 comprises 15 residues. The CDR3 spells CSVADVLAGYNEQFS. DNA of the CDR3: TGCAGCGTTGCGGATGTCCTAGCGGGATACAATGAGCAGTTCTCC.

Of note for this clone: A much bigger clone sits one base away, suggesting this may be a read error. This sample also contains other DNA sequences that code for the same CDR3. The V gene is TRBV20-1, the J gene TRBJ1-5, with unresolved D. This CDR3 has 15 residues. CDR1 is DFQATT, CDR2 SNEGSKA, per germline (reference sequence). Trimming left V 6 bases short and J 6 bases short, with 21 bases between. This CDR3 is CSANPTGAVGQPQHF. CDR3 in DNA: TGCAGTGCAAACCCCACGGGCGCGGTTGGTCAGCCCCAGCATTTT.

For this clone: The junction departs from germline at one end; a sequencing error may be responsible. The gene calls are TRBV18 and TRBJ2-3; the match to TRBD1 covers 12 bases. The germline CDR1 and CDR2 sequences are KGHSH and LQKENI. CDR3 size: 17 residues. The CDR3 reads CAGSRDRGLGGTDTQYF. The CDR3 nucleotides are TGTGCCGGCTCGCGGGACAGGGGGCTTGGTGGAACAGATACGCAGTATTTT.

This clone was counted at least ten times. The gene calls are TRBV24-1 and TRBJ2-7; TRBD2 aligns across 10 bases. Per the germline V gene, CDR1 is KGHDR and CDR2 is SFDVKD. V lost 2 bases to trimming and J lost 7 bases; unmatched junction nucleotides: 10. The length of the CDR3 is 16 residues. Here the CDR3 DNA reads TGTGCCACCAGTGATTCGTCCAGCGGGGGGGCGGAGGAGCAGTACTTC. Protein: CATSDSSSGGAEEQYF.

This sequence joins TRBV20-1 and TRBJ2-1, with TRBD1 matching over 11 bases. The CDR3 runs to 17 residues. Germline values: CDR1 DFQATT, CDR2 SNEGSKA (reference sequence). Germline trimming cut 5 bases from V and 1 base from J; bases unmatched to any gene: 10. CDR3 nucleotides: TGCAGTGCTTCCGGGACAGGGGGTTATGTTTCCTACAATGAGCAGTTCTTC. Its translation is CSASGTGGYVSYNEQFF.